The 26 T cell receptor beta chains listed next were all sequenced from one sample in a study of blood T cells in healthy people across ages. A sample-barcoded 5' primer and a J-beta primer mix were used in a second PCR of roughly 6 to 12 cycles. MiXCR, applied by TCRdb to the 5' RACE reads, yields one record per CDR3 protein. Among approximately 1,700,000 distinct CDR3 sequences listed, around 40% were seen once. The sequenced sample was blood. These receptors were taken from a human donor in good health.

The sample holds a few counts of this clonotype. This chain connects TRBV4-3 to TRBJ2-5; D assignment may be TRBD1 or TRBD2 (5 bases each). V lost 2 bases and J 11 bases, leaving 15 bases between the germline ends. Germline values: CDR1 LGHNA, CDR2 YSLEER. This CDR3 region has 13 residues. CDR3 amino acids: CASSQTRLGEQYF. The DNA for the CDR3 is TGCGCCAGCAGCCAAACTCGGCTGGGGGAGCAGTACTTC.

V and J are TRBV25-1 and TRBJ2-1; D is ambiguous. V lost 4 bases to trimming and J lost 8 bases, with 12 bases between them. CDR1 is MGHDK and CDR2 is SYGVNS in the germline V gene. This CDR3 comprises 13 residues. CDR3 in amino acids: CASSVTSVDEQFF. The CDR3 DNA follows: TGTGCCAGCAGTGTGACTTCCGTCGATGAGCAGTTCTTC.

The chain carries TRBV6-1 and TRBJ1-4; the D is unclear. The CDR3 has 14 amino acids. V lost 3 bases, J lost 10 bases, and 15 bases lay in between. Germline values: CDR1 MNHNS, CDR2 SASEGT. DNA for the CDR3: TGTGCCAGCAGTGAGTTACCAGCTCTCGGAAAACTGTTTTTT. It encodes CASSELPALGKLFF.

The V and J genes are TRBV25-1 and TRBJ2-1, with D possibly matching TRBD2 (6 bases). V was cut by 2 bases and J by 4 bases, with 12 bases left in between. CDR3 size: 15 residues. Per the germline V gene, CDR1 is MGHDK and CDR2 is SYGVNS. CDR3 nucleotides: TGTGCCAGCAGTGAACACGGGAGTGTATACAATGAGCAGTTCTTC. Amino acids: CASSEHGSVYNEQFF. Looking up the rest from reference TRBV25-1 and TRBJ2-1 gives the full variable domain: EADIYQTPRYLVIGTGKKITLECSQTMGHDKMYWYQQDPGMELHLIHYSYGVNSTEKGDLSSESTVSRIRTEHFPLTLESARPSHTSQYLCASSEHGSVYNEQFFGPGTRLTVL.

This clonotype was seen a few times. This sequence joins TRBV6-6 and TRBJ1-2; D is undetermined. Deletions cut 0 bases from V and 2 bases from J, with 10 bases between. Germline values: CDR1 MNHNY, CDR2 SVGAGI (reference sequence). The CDR3 spans 15 residues. This chain's CDR3 is CASSYSRSQNYGYTF. The CDR3 DNA is TGTGCCAGCAGTTACTCGCGCAGTCAGAACTATGGCTACACCTTC.

The chain recombines TRBV5-1 with TRBJ2-6; 9 bases are shared with TRBD1. CDR1 is SGHRS, CDR2 YFSETQ, per germline. V shed 0 bases, J shed 2 bases, and the junction held 12 bases outside the gene matches. CDR3 length: 20 residues. The CDR3 DNA reads TGCGCCAGCAGCTTGGCCGTCCTACCGGGACAGGGTACTGGGGCCAACGTCCTGACTTTC. Its translation: CASSLAVLPGQGTGANVLTF.

J is TRBJ2-5 and V is TRBV6-5; 12 bases match TRBD1. The CDR3 contains 15 residues. Germline trimming cut 8 bases from V and 5 bases from J; bases unmatched to any gene: 9. Germline loops: CDR1 MNHEY, CDR2 SVGAGI. The CDR3: CASGAGTGGKETQYF. In DNA, the CDR3 is TGTGCCAGCGGGGCCGGGACAGGGGGCAAGGAGACCCAGTACTTC.

The gene calls are TRBV5-6 and TRBJ1-3; D call uncertain. Germline-derived CDR1 and CDR2 are SGHDT and YYEEEE. V gave up 0 bases and J gave up 2 bases, with 12 bases separating them. CDR3 length: 16 amino acids. Written as DNA, the CDR3 is TGTGCCAGCAGCTTGGACAGTTGGTCCGCTGGAAACACCATATATTTT. Its translation: CASSLDSWSAGNTIYF.

This chain joins TRBV7-2 and TRBJ1-5; a weak D match, TRBD1 (6 bases). V lost 1 base, J lost 4 bases, and 17 bases lay in between. CDR3 size: 17 residues. CDR1 is SGHTA and CDR2 is FQGNSA in the germline V gene. CDR3 sequence reads: CASSLGGWGAGNQPQHF. The CDR3 coding sequence is TGTGCCAGCAGCTTAGGGGGGTGGGGGGCAGGTAATCAGCCCCAGCATTTT.

There are many counts of this clonotype. The gene calls are TRBV7-2 and TRBJ2-1; a possible D gene is TRBD2 (7 bases). The CDR3 runs to 15 residues. V lost 5 bases and J lost 4, with 15 bases in between. The germline V gene encodes CDR1 SGHTA and CDR2 FQGNSA. CDR3 coding DNA: TGTGCCAGCAGCCCTCGGGGGGCGGGGTACAATGAGCAGTTCTTC. Protein sequence: CASSPRGAGYNEQFF. The entire variable domain, with the rest obtained from reference TRBV7-2 and TRBJ2-1, is as follows: GAGVSQSPSNKVTEKGKDVELRCDPISGHTALYWYRQSLGQGLEFLIYFQGNSAPDKSGLPSDRFSAERTGGSVSTLTIQRTQQEDSAVYLCASSPRGAGYNEQFFGPGTRLTVL.

This rearrangement joins TRBV10-3 to TRBJ2-1; D gene unclear. CDR1 is ENHRY, CDR2 SYGVKD, per germline. Trimming took off 3 bases at V and 0 bases at J, with 9 bases between the two ends. The CDR3 loop spans 15 amino acids. The CDR3 is CAISDSSSSYNEQFF. The CDR3 DNA reads TGTGCCATCAGTGATAGCTCCAGCTCCTACAATGAGCAGTTCTTC.

There are a few counts of this clonotype. The rearrangement links TRBV4-3 to TRBJ1-3; D not resolved. Germline loops: CDR1 LGHNA, CDR2 YSLEER. Trimming removed 0 bases from V and 7 bases from J, with 16 bases in between. This CDR3 contains 16 residues. CDR3 amino acids: CASSQDFRQSGNTIYF. CDR3 nucleotides: TGCGCCAGCAGCCAAGATTTTCGGCAGTCCGGGAACACCATATATTTT.

This sequence joins TRBV2 and TRBJ1-1, with D hard to call. V was cut by 4 bases and J by 0 bases, with 9 bases left in between. Germline CDR1 and CDR2: SNHLY and FYNNEI. The CDR3 is 14 residues long. Here the CDR3 DNA reads TGTGCCAGCAGTGGAGGTGGTTTGAACACTGAAGCTTTCTTT. Protein product: CASSGGGLNTEAFF.

This clonotype was seen a handful of times. V is TRBV7-2 and J is TRBJ2-7; possibly TRBD2 for D (5 bases). Germline V lookup: CDR1 SGHTA, CDR2 FQGNSA. Trimming pared 1 base from V and 1 base from J, leaving 11 bases between. There are 15 residues in the CDR3. The CDR3 DNA is TGTGCCAGCAGCTTAGATCGGGGTTATTCCTACGAGCAGTACTTC. Encoded protein: CASSLDRGYSYEQYF. The complete variable domain, with remaining parts taken from reference TRBV7-2 and TRBJ2-7, reads GAGVSQSPSNKVTEKGKDVELRCDPISGHTALYWYRQSLGQGLEFLIYFQGNSAPDKSGLPSDRFSAERTGGSVSTLTIQRTQQEDSAVYLCASSLDRGYSYEQYFGPGTRLTVT.

This clonotype was observed a single time. J is TRBJ2-5 and V is TRBV29-1, with a tentative D call TRBD2 (6 bases). The germline CDR1 and CDR2 sequences are SQVTM and ANQGSEA. V shed 6 bases and J shed 1 base, with 12 bases lying between them. The CDR3 contains 13 residues. DNA for the CDR3: TGCAGCGTCCGGAGGGAGATCCAAGAGACCCAGTACTTC. This gives the protein CSVRREIQETQYF.

The gene calls are TRBV2 and TRBJ2-5; D gene uncertain. The J call may be incorrect, as the DNA end agrees better with TRBJ2-7. Germline assignment: CDR1 SNHLY and CDR2 FYNNEI. CDR3 size: 14 residues. CDR3 protein: CASKGVVREYEQYF. DNA for the CDR3: TGTGCCAGCAAAGGAGTAGTCAGAGAATACGAGCAGTACTTC.

CDR3 protein: CASNKWTKNIQYF. The CDR3 region has the DNA TGTGCCAGCAACAAATGGACCAAAAACATTCAGTACTTC. V is TRBV7-9 and J is TRBJ2-4; D is unclear. Germline loops: CDR1 SEHNR, CDR2 FQNEAQ (reference sequence). The CDR3 is 13 residues long. V was cut by 7 bases and J by 2 bases, with 9 bases left in between.

Note on this clonotype: At one end, the junction sequence differs from germline, possibly due to a read error. The rearrangement links TRBV6-4 to TRBJ2-3, with TRBD1 identical over 9 bases. Germline CDR1 reads MRHNA; CDR2 reads SNTAGT. This CDR3 is built from 15 residues. The CDR3 protein is CAGSEGTGSVDTQYF. DNA of the CDR3: TGTGCCGGCAGTGAAGGGACAGGGAGCGTGGATACGCAGTATTTT.

This clonotype turned up a few times. The chain joins TRBV29-1 to TRBJ2-7; D is undetermined. The CDR3 spans 13 residues. Germline lookup yields CDR1 SQVTM and CDR2 ANQGSEA. Trimming pared 5 bases from V and 3 bases from J, leaving 14 bases between. The CDR3, as DNA: TGCAGCGTTCTCCCAGAGTCCCGCTACGAGCAGTACTTC. Amino acid sequence: CSVLPESRYEQYF.

On this clonotype itself: Mismatch with germline at one junction end may stem from a read error. The chain combines TRBV29-1 with TRBJ1-2; TRBD1 agrees at 9 bases. Germline CDR1 SQVTM, CDR2 ANQGSEA. CDR3 length: 16 amino acids. CDR3 nucleotides: TGCAGCGTCGGGACACGGACAGGGGTAACGGAAAATGGCTGCACCTTC. It encodes CSVGTRTGVTENGCTF. The full variable domain, with the rest looked up from reference TRBV29-1 and TRBJ1-2, is SAVISQKPSRDICQRGTSLTIQCQVDSQVTMMFWYRQQPGQSLTLIATANQGSEATYESGFVIDKFPISRPNLTFSTLTVSNMSPEDSSIYLCSVGTRTGVTENGCTFGSGTRLTVV.

CDR3 in amino acids: CATSPDPGRGKVRAKHEQYF. For the CDR3, the DNA is TGTGCCACCAGCCCGGATCCGGGACGGGGAAAAGTTAGGGCTAAACACGAGCAGTACTTC. The rearrangement joins TRBV24-1 to TRBJ2-4; D assignment may be TRBD1 or TRBD2 (5 bases each). The J call may be faulty, since TRBJ2-7 better matches the DNA end. This CDR3 is 20 amino acids long. The germline CDR1 and CDR2 sequences are KGHDR and SFDVKD.

The chain joins TRBV6-6 to TRBJ2-5; unclear D gene. Germline CDR1 reads MNHNY; CDR2 reads SVGAGI (reference sequence). This CDR3 has 15 amino acids. V lost 7 bases and J 4 bases, leaving 19 bases between the germline ends. The CDR3 nucleotides read TGTGCCAGCACTGGCCCGCAAGAATCTCGAGAGACCCAGTACTTC. As protein: CASTGPQESRETQYF.

The chain links TRBV10-3 to TRBJ2-7; perhaps D is TRBD1 or TRBD2 (6 bases each). V gave up 10 bases and J gave up 2 bases, with 15 bases separating them. Germline CDR1 reads ENHRY; CDR2 reads SYGVKD. This CDR3 region has 13 residues. CDR3 protein: CATGASAPYEQYF. The DNA for the CDR3 is TGTGCCACGGGGGCTTCGGCACCCTACGAGCAGTACTTC.

This clonotype came up a few times. The chain recombines TRBV30 with TRBJ1-6, with D unresolved. The CDR3 consists of 13 residues. The V end was cut by 3 bases, the J end by 7 bases, with 10 bases between. In germline, CDR1 is GTSNPN, CDR2 SVGIG (reference sequence). This CDR3 is CAWRGRENSPLHF. CDR3 nucleotides: TGTGCCTGGAGAGGACGGGAGAATTCACCCCTCCACTTT.

This clonotype was seen a handful of times. The chain uses TRBV28 and TRBJ2-1; no clear D gene. CDR1 is MDHEN and CDR2 is SYDVKM in the germline V gene. V was cut by 5 bases and J by 9 bases, with 8 bases left in between. This CDR3 has 11 residues. The CDR3 DNA reads as TGTGCCAGCAGTCCATCCTTTGAGCAGTTCTTC. This translates into CASSPSFEQFF.

The chain uses TRBV5-1 and TRBJ2-4, with D perhaps matching TRBD2 (5 bases). V lost 0 bases and J lost 2, with 12 bases in between. The CDR3 totals 16 residues. Germline values: CDR1 SGHRS, CDR2 YFSETQ. The CDR3 is CASSLVPAGTKNIQYF. The CDR3 nucleotides are TGCGCCAGCAGCTTGGTACCAGCCGGGACCAAAAACATTCAGTACTTC.